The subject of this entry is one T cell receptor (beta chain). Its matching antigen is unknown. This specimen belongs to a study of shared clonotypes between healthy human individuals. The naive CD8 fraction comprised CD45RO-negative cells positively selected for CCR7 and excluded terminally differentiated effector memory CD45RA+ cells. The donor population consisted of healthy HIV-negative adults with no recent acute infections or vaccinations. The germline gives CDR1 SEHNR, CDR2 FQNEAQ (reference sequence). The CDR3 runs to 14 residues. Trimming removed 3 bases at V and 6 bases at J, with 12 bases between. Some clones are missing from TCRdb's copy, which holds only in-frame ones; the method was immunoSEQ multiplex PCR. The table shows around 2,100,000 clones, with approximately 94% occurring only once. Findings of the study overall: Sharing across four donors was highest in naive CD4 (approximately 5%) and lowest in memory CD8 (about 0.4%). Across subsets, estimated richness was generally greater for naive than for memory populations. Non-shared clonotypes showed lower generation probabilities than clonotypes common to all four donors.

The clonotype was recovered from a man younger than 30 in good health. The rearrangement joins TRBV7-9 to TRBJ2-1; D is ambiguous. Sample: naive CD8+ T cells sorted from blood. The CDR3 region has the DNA TGTGCCAGCAGCTTCTCCCAAACACTCAATGAGCAGTTCTTC. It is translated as CASSFSQTLNEQFF.